This passage covers 17 T cell receptor beta chains from one sample sequenced in a study of cytomegalovirus exposure and HLA in healthy donors. Using immunoSEQ multiplex PCR, the repertoire was profiled, and TCRdb retains in-frame clones only, with some absent. The data hold 210,000 or so clones, with 80% to 90% observed a single time. What was sequenced was PBMCs. These receptors were collected from a young woman in good health and CMV-seronegative.

The gene calls are TRBV6-5 and TRBJ2-7; D perhaps matches TRBD2 (6 bases). The CDR3 is 11 residues long. The V gene lost 8 bases and the J gene lost 7 bases, with 12 bases spanning the gap. The V gene's germline CDR1 is MNHEY and CDR2 SVGAGI. CDR3 nucleotide sequence: TGTGCCAGCTCAGGCGGAGGGGAGCAGTACTTC. Encoded protein: CASSGGGEQYF.

This rearrangement joins TRBV5-1 to TRBJ2-2; TRBD2 matches 9 bases. The CDR3 consists of 16 residues. J was trimmed by 7 bases and V by 3 bases; bases with no gene match: 10. CDR1 is SGHRS, CDR2 YFSETQ, per germline. DNA of the CDR3: TGCGCCAGCAGCTCCTTGGCGGGAGGGTCTGGCGGGGAGCTGTTTTTT. This sequence encodes CASSSLAGGSGGELFF.

The chain combines TRBV7-6 with TRBJ2-7, with D possibly matching TRBD1 (6 bases). CDR1 and CDR2 (germline): SGHVS, FNYEAQ. V lost 8 bases and J 6 bases, leaving 14 bases between the germline ends. The CDR3 runs 12 residues. CDR3 in amino acids: CASAPGAGEQYF. CDR3 in DNA: TGTGCCAGCGCCCCAGGGGCGGGCGAGCAGTACTTC.

The chain employs TRBV10-3 and TRBJ1-2, with 7 bases identical to TRBD1. The trim removed 8 bases at V and 2 bases at J, leaving 14 bases unmatched. Germline V CDR1 and CDR2: ENHRY, SYGVKD. The CDR3 runs 16 residues. The chain's CDR3 is CAIWAQGVEVNYGYTF. For the CDR3, the DNA is TGTGCCATCTGGGCCCAGGGGGTAGAGGTGAACTATGGCTACACCTTC.

The CDR3 region is CASRMRADTQYF. The DNA of the CDR3 is TGTGCCAGCAGAATGCGGGCGGATACGCAGTATTTT. V is TRBV27 and J is TRBJ2-3; a possible D gene is TRBD2 (5 bases). Germline CDR1 and CDR2: MNHEY and SMNVEV (reference sequence). The CDR3 length is 12 residues. V was shortened by 6 bases and J by 6 bases, with 10 bases between the two germline ends.

The gene calls are TRBV6-5 and TRBJ2-7, with 9 bases lining up with TRBD2. Germline assignment: CDR1 MNHEY and CDR2 SVGAGI. CDR3 length equals 15 residues. The V gene end was trimmed by 5 bases and the J gene end by 6 bases; junction bases not matched to a gene: 11. The CDR3 protein is CASSGPGLAGVEQYF. The CDR3 DNA follows: TGTGCCAGCAGTGGTCCGGGACTAGCCGGGGTCGAGCAGTACTTC.

The rearrangement joins TRBV10-1 to TRBJ2-1, with D unresolved. Per the germline V gene, CDR1 is WNHNN and CDR2 is SYGVQD (reference sequence). V lost 6 bases and J lost 6, with 15 bases in between. The CDR3 is made up of 14 amino acids. The CDR3 sequence is CASSYARPLNEQFF. CDR3 nucleotides: TGCGCCAGCAGCTACGCCAGGCCCCTCAATGAGCAGTTCTTC.

This clone was seen once. This CDR3 reads CASSDTSGSINEQFF. The DNA of the CDR3 is TGTGCCAGCAGTGACACTAGCGGGAGTATCAATGAGCAGTTCTTC. The V call is TRBV6-4, the J call TRBJ2-1; TRBD2 matches at 11 bases. The CDR3 has 15 residues. Losses at the gene ends were 2 bases for V and 6 bases for J; bases not matched to a gene: 3. Germline V lookup: CDR1 MRHNA, CDR2 SNTAGT.

The chain carries TRBV15 and TRBJ2-5; D remains unclear. Germline CDR1 and CDR2: LNHNV and YYDKDF (reference sequence). CDR3 length equals 14 residues. The V end lost 1 base, the J end lost 1 base, and 7 bases lay between the germline ends. Here the CDR3 DNA reads TGTGCCACCAGCAGAGGTGGTAGCCAAGAGACCCAGTACTTC. It is translated as CATSRGGSQETQYF.

This chain links TRBV11-2 with TRBJ2-5, with unresolved D. V dropped 2 bases and J dropped 4 bases, with 8 bases sitting between them. There are 13 residues in the CDR3. CDR1 and CDR2 (germline): SGHAT, FQNNGV. The CDR3 nucleotides are TGTGCCAGCAGCTTAACTTTTTCAGAGACCCAGTACTTC. As protein: CASSLTFSETQYF.

This sequence joins TRBV27 and TRBJ2-1, with D tentatively TRBD2 (5 bases). V was cut by 1 base and J by 6 bases, with 7 bases left in between. The CDR3 length is 13 residues. Germline V gene lookup returns CDR1 MNHEY and CDR2 SMNVEV (reference sequence). The CDR3, as DNA: TGTGCCAGCAGTTTATTGGCGGGCAATGAGCAGTTCTTC. Translated: CASSLLAGNEQFF.

V is TRBV7-2 and J is TRBJ2-1; TRBD2 aligns across 7 bases. V was clipped by 1 base and J by 15 bases; unmatched bases: 3. The CDR3 length is 11 residues. CDR1 SGHTA and CDR2 FQGNSA come from the germline V gene. In DNA form, the CDR3 reads TGTGCCAGCAGCTTAGGAGCGGGGAGGTTCTTC. Amino acid sequence: CASSLGAGRFF. Full variable domain (remainder filled in from reference TRBV7-2 and TRBJ2-1): GAGVSQSPSNKVTEKGKDVELRCDPISGHTALYWYRQSLGQGLEFLIYFQGNSAPDKSGLPSDRFSAERTGGSVSTLTIQRTQQEDSAVYLCASSLGAGRFFGPGTRLTVL.

V and J are TRBV28 and TRBJ2-7, with 7 bases lining up with TRBD2. CDR1 and CDR2 from the germline V gene are MDHEN and SYDVKM. This CDR3 spans 14 amino acids. The V segment lost 2 bases and the J segment 4 bases; nucleotides outside the gene matches: 5. CDR3 sequence reads: CASSLGGAGYEQYF. The CDR3 DNA is TGTGCCAGCAGTTTAGGTGGAGCGGGATACGAGCAGTACTTC. Using reference TRBV28 and TRBJ2-7 for the parts outside the CDR3, the full variable domain is DVKVTQSSRYLVKRTGEKVFLECVQDMDHENMFWYRQDPGLGLRLIYFSYDVKMKEKGDIPEGYSVSREKKERFSLILESASTNQTSMYLCASSLGGAGYEQYFGPGTRLTVT.

The J gene is TRBJ2-5, the V gene TRBV14, with TRBD2 matching 7 bases. J was trimmed by 5 bases and V by 0 bases; bases with no gene match: 9. The CDR3 runs to 16 residues. Germline CDR1 SGHDN, CDR2 FVKESK. CDR3 sequence reads: CASSQDYPGGSETQYF. The CDR3 coding sequence is TGTGCCAGCAGCCAAGATTACCCGGGCGGGAGCGAGACCCAGTACTTC.

The rearrangement joins TRBV30 to TRBJ2-6; 9 bases align to TRBD2. The length of the CDR3 is 17 residues. V lost 2 bases to trimming and J lost 0 bases; unmatched junction nucleotides: 5. Germline V gene data show CDR1 as GTSNPN and CDR2 as SVGIG (reference sequence). CDR3: CAWSRLAVFSGANVLTF. The DNA for the CDR3 is TGTGCCTGGAGTCGACTAGCGGTATTCTCTGGGGCCAACGTCCTGACTTTC.

The chain combines TRBV5-6 with TRBJ1-5; possible D gene TRBD1, 5 bases. There are 13 residues in the CDR3. V was trimmed by 7 bases and J by 7 bases, leaving 15 bases between them. CDR1 SGHDT and CDR2 YYEEEE come from the germline V gene. The CDR3 region has the DNA TGTGCCAGCGGAGTGGGGGGAACCCAGCCCCAGCATTTT. It codes for CASGVGGTQPQHF.

CDR3 DNA: TGTGCCAGCAGCTTAGGTCTCACTGAGAGCAATGAGCAGTTCTTC. This translates into CASSLGLTESNEQFF. The V call is TRBV7-9, the J call TRBJ2-1; no reliable D call. V shed 1 base and J shed 6 bases, with 13 bases lying between them. The germline gives CDR1 SEHNR, CDR2 FQNEAQ (reference sequence). The CDR3 loop spans 15 amino acids.